A single sample is the source of the 21 T cell receptor beta chains below, sequenced in a study of blood T cell repertoires in COVID-19. Sequenced by immunoSEQ multiplex PCR; TCRdb stores in-frame clones only, minus some. The table shows about 280,000 clones, with about nine tenths occurring only once. The specimen was peripheral blood. The receptors originated from a man aged 35-49 years with active or convalescent COVID-19.

V gene TRBV27 combines with J gene TRBJ2-3; 13 bases line up with TRBD2. After removal of 1 base from V and 1 base from J, the junction contained 8 bases not matched to a gene. The germline V gene encodes CDR1 MNHEY and CDR2 SMNVEV (reference sequence). The CDR3 extends over 19 amino acids. The CDR3 loop is CASSLLRLAGGSRTDTQYF. CDR3 bases: TGTGCCAGCAGTTTATTGAGACTAGCGGGGGGCTCTCGCACAGATACGCAGTATTTT.

The chain couples TRBV7-9 to TRBJ2-3; possible D gene TRBD2, 6 bases. Germline-derived CDR1 and CDR2 are SEHNR and FQNEAQ (reference sequence). The V gene lost 4 bases and the J gene lost 6 bases, with 14 bases spanning the gap. The CDR3 contains 14 residues. The CDR3 nucleotides read TGTGCCAGCAGCTCGGGACTCCCGTGGGATACGCAGTATTTT. Translating gives CASSSGLPWDTQYF.

The chain combines TRBV28 with TRBJ1-5, with D perhaps matching TRBD1 (6 bases). The V gene's germline CDR1 is MDHEN and CDR2 SYDVKM. The CDR3 sequence is 14 residues long. Trimming removed 3 bases from V and 6 bases from J, with 12 bases in between. CDR3 DNA: TGTGCCAGCAGTTTGTGGGGGCCTGGTCAGCCCCAGCATTTT. It codes for CASSLWGPGQPQHF.

The CDR3 nucleotides are TGTGCCAGCAGTTCACGACTAGCGGGGGGGCCGGGCGATGAGCAGTTCTTC. It codes for CASSSRLAGGPGDEQFF. The genes are TRBV5-4 and TRBJ2-1; 14 nucleotides align to TRBD2. Per the germline V gene, CDR1 is SGHNT and CDR2 is YYREEE (reference sequence). There are 17 residues in the CDR3. The junction had 12 bases not matched to a gene; V was cut back by 5 bases and J by 8 bases.

The chain recombines TRBV2 with TRBJ1-4; 9 bases align to TRBD1. This CDR3 is built from 14 residues. CDR1 and CDR2 (germline): SNHLY, FYNNEI. J lost 8 bases, V lost 7 bases, and 8 bases had no gene match. The CDR3 protein is CASTYRGRSEKLFF. DNA of the CDR3: TGTGCCAGCACGTACAGGGGGCGTTCAGAAAAACTGTTTTTT.

This clone was counted only a few times. The gene calls are TRBV28 and TRBJ1-5; 10 positions match TRBD1. CDR3 length: 15 amino acids. V was pared by 4 bases and J by 5 bases, with 5 bases of the junction left unmatched. Germline CDR1 MDHEN, CDR2 SYDVKM. In nucleotides, the CDR3 is TGTGCCAGCAGTTCCCTGACAGGGGGCCATCAGCCCCAGCATTTT. This sequence encodes CASSSLTGGHQPQHF.

This clone turned up a few times. The chain links TRBV7-8 to TRBJ1-2; 11 bases match TRBD1. The V gene's germline CDR1 is SGHVS and CDR2 FQNEAQ. V lost 5 bases to trimming and J lost 8 bases; unmatched junction nucleotides: 10. The CDR3 extends over 15 amino acids. CDR3 loop: CASSQQDRGLTGYTF. The CDR3 DNA sequence: TGTGCCAGCAGCCAACAGGACAGGGGGCTGACCGGCTACACCTTC.

This clone has a handful of counts. The chain couples TRBV10-1 to TRBJ2-5; a possible D gene is TRBD2 (6 bases). Germline V gives CDR1 WNHNN, CDR2 SYGVQD (reference sequence). CDR3 size: 14 residues. V lost 4 bases and J lost 3, with 12 bases in between. The CDR3 spells CASSGGGEKETQYF. The DNA of the CDR3 is TGCGCCAGCAGTGGAGGCGGGGAGAAAGAGACCCAGTACTTC.

The chain is built from TRBV29-1 and TRBJ2-2; TRBD2 matches 11 bases. V lost 6 bases and J lost 1; bases outside the gene matches: 4. The CDR3 has 15 amino acids. Germline loops: CDR1 SQVTM, CDR2 ANQGSEA. CDR3: CSVGGLAGNTGELFF. In nucleotides, the CDR3 is TGCAGCGTCGGAGGACTAGCGGGGAACACCGGGGAGCTGTTTTTT.

The genes are TRBV29-1 and TRBJ2-3, with 8 bases aligning to TRBD2. CDR3 length equals 14 residues. V trimming: 1 base; J trimming: 0 bases; junction bases outside the gene matches: 0. Germline assignment: CDR1 SQVTM and CDR2 ANQGSEA. For the CDR3, the DNA is TGCAGCGTTGAAGGCGGGGGGAGCACAGATACGCAGTATTTT. Encoded protein: CSVEGGGSTDTQYF.

The sample holds one count of this clone. This rearrangement joins TRBV6-5 to TRBJ1-2; 9 bases agree with TRBD1. V was pared by 0 bases and J by 8 bases, with 7 bases of the junction left unmatched. Germline CDR1 is MNHEY and CDR2 is SVGAGI. The CDR3 is 15 residues long. CDR3 coding DNA: TGTGCCAGCAGTTACTCCGGGGGACAGGGAGGCGGCTACACCTTC. It encodes CASSYSGGQGGGYTF.

The chain combines TRBV11-3 with TRBJ2-2; the match to TRBD1 covers 11 bases. With 3 bases clipped from V and 7 bases from J, the junction kept 4 bases outside the gene matches. The CDR3 length is 15 residues. Germline CDR1 reads SGHNT; CDR2 reads YENEEA. CDR3 sequence reads: CASSLGQGDSGELFF. The CDR3 DNA sequence: TGTGCCAGCAGCTTGGGACAGGGGGATAGCGGGGAGCTGTTTTTT.

The chain employs TRBV23-1 and TRBJ2-3, with D tentatively TRBD2 (6 bases). TRBV23-1 is filed as an ORF, its function uncertain. The CDR3 is 15 residues long. Trimming cost V 8 bases and J 0 bases, with 15 bases left between them. The CDR3 DNA follows: TGCGCCAGCCCTCGTGGGAGGTGTAGCACAGATACGCAGTATTTT. It yields the protein CASPRGRCSTDTQYF.

The chain employs TRBV11-2 and TRBJ2-7, with 9 positions matching TRBD1. V lost 4 bases and J lost 1; bases outside the gene matches: 2. The CDR3 sequence is 14 residues long. Germline V lookup: CDR1 SGHAT, CDR2 FQNNGV. CDR3 protein: CASSSGQGSYEQYF. As DNA, the CDR3 is TGTGCCAGCAGCTCAGGACAGGGGTCCTACGAGCAGTACTTC.

This clone has more than one count but fewer than ten. V and J are TRBV7-9 and TRBJ2-7; maybe TRBD1 (6 bases). The V and J ends lost 5 bases and 4 bases respectively, with 24 bases between them. This CDR3 contains 17 residues. CDR1 SEHNR and CDR2 FQNEAQ come from the germline V gene (reference sequence). CDR3 coding DNA: TGTGCCAGCAGCCGAGATGTGACAGGAGTGAAGCATTACGAGCAGTACTTC. As protein: CASSRDVTGVKHYEQYF.

This rearrangement joins TRBV4-1 to TRBJ2-7; 10 nucleotides align to TRBD1. The CDR3 runs 18 residues. Unmatched junction bases numbered 12, after V lost 2 bases and J lost 2 bases. From germline, CDR1 is MGHRA and CDR2 YSYEKL. CDR3 sequence reads: CASSQPPGRQGAPYEQYF. The CDR3 DNA reads as TGCGCCAGCAGCCAACCTCCCGGGAGACAGGGGGCCCCCTACGAGCAGTACTTC.

The rearrangement uses TRBV6-5 and TRBJ2-7; 11 positions agree with TRBD2. The germline V gene has CDR1 MNHEY and CDR2 SVGAGI. CDR3 length: 16 amino acids. The V and J ends lost 0 bases and 3 bases, in that order; junction bases with no gene match: 4. The CDR3 DNA follows: TGTGCCAGCAGTTACTCTGGGACTAGCGGATTCTACGAGCAGTACTTC. Translation gives CASSYSGTSGFYEQYF.

J is TRBJ2-1 and V is TRBV9; 8 positions agree with TRBD1. Per germline, CDR1 SGDLS and CDR2 YYNGEE. The J segment lost 7 bases and the V segment lost 1 base, leaving 4 bases of the junction unmatched. The CDR3 spans 14 residues. CDR3 in DNA: TGTGCCAGCAGCGTATCGGACAGGGCGAATGAGCAGTTCTTC. Amino acids: CASSVSDRANEQFF.

CDR3 bases: TGCAGCGTTGTGGGAGTGGGAGCGGGGGACTCTGGAAACACCATATATTTT. Amino acid sequence: CSVVGVGAGDSGNTIYF. This chain uses TRBV29-1 with TRBJ1-3; possibly TRBD1 for D (5 bases). Trimming took 4 bases from V and 0 from J, leaving 19 bases between them. The CDR3 totals 17 residues. Germline V gene data show CDR1 as SQVTM and CDR2 as ANQGSEA.

Only one count was recorded for this clone. The chain uses TRBV12-3 or TRBV12-4 and TRBJ2-5; tentatively, D is TRBD2 (7 bases). The V and J ends lost 6 bases and 5 bases respectively, with 10 bases between them. The CDR3 has 12 amino acids. CDR3 nucleotides: TGTGCCAGCAGAGGGGGGGCGGAGACCCAGTACTTC. The encoded protein is CASRGGAETQYF.

The rearrangement joins TRBV29-1 to TRBJ1-1; D is unclear. Per the germline V gene, CDR1 is SQVTM and CDR2 is ANQGSEA. The CDR3 has 11 residues. Trimming left V 8 bases short and J 0 bases short, with 7 bases between. CDR3 sequence reads: CSFSMNTEAFF. CDR3 coding DNA: TGCAGCTTTAGCATGAACACTGAAGCTTTCTTT. The full variable domain, with the rest looked up from reference TRBV29-1 and TRBJ1-1, is SAVISQKPSRDICQRGTSLTIQCQVDSQVTMMFWYRQQPGQSLTLIATANQGSEATYESGFVIDKFPISRPNLTFSTLTVSNMSPEDSSIYLCSFSMNTEAFFGQGTRLTVV.